This passage covers 24 T cell receptor beta chains from one sample sequenced in a study of Graves' ophthalmopathy and Graves' hyperthyroidism. Amplification from RNA transcripts yielded the TCR beta CDR3 regions. HTBI primers primed a first-round RT-PCR, and a second-round multiplex PCR followed. TCRdb reanalysed the multiplex PCR reads using MiXCR and keeps one entry per CDR3 protein. This sample has more than 150,000 distinct CDR3 sequences; around two fifths occur once, and the top ten carry 4.5% to 6%. The sequenced material came from peripheral blood. Receptors originate from a woman aged 40 to 50 with Graves' ophthalmopathy.

This clonotype was counted at least ten times. The chain couples TRBV6-2 or TRBV6-3 to TRBJ2-2, with 11 nucleotides matching TRBD2. V lost 2 bases to trimming and J lost 4 bases; unmatched junction nucleotides: 15. There are 20 residues in the CDR3. Germline CDR1 reads MNHEY; CDR2 reads SVGEGT. DNA of the CDR3: TGTGCCAGCAGTTACAAAACCCGAACTAGCGGGAGTTTTGGCACCGGGGAGCTGTTTTTT. Protein: CASSYKTRTSGSFGTGELFF.

V gene TRBV29-1 combines with J gene TRBJ2-7; tentatively, D is TRBD1 (6 bases). Germline V gene lookup returns CDR1 SQVTM and CDR2 ANQGSEA. V was shortened by 1 base and J by 2 bases, with 12 bases between the two germline ends. This CDR3 region has 14 residues. The CDR3 reads CSVEGAGVTYEQYF. In DNA, the CDR3 is TGCAGCGTTGAAGGGGCAGGGGTAACCTACGAGCAGTACTTC.

The chain joins TRBV6-1 to TRBJ1-1; D is unresolved. CDR3 length equals 14 residues. Per germline, CDR1 MNHNS and CDR2 SASEGT. Trimming shortened V by 7 bases and J by 0 bases, and 12 bases separated the two germline ends. This chain's CDR3 is CASTPLLMNTEAFF. CDR3 DNA sequence: TGTGCCAGCACGCCCTTGCTGATGAACACTGAAGCTTTCTTT.

This clonotype was seen at least ten times. This chain joins TRBV12-3 or TRBV12-4 and TRBJ2-7; TRBD1 might be the D (6 bases). The CDR3 loop spans 16 amino acids. Trimming stripped 5 bases from V and 0 bases from J, with 17 bases between. The CDR3 reads CASSVSRGVSSYEQYF. DNA for the CDR3: TGTGCCAGCAGTGTTAGCAGGGGCGTCAGCTCCTACGAGCAGTACTTC.

This clonotype was picked up a small number of times. The chain uses TRBV6-1 and TRBJ1-1; weak D call: TRBD1 (5 bases). The germline V gene encodes CDR1 MNHNS and CDR2 SASEGT. Trimming cost V 6 bases and J 6 bases, with 11 bases left between them. The CDR3 sequence is 12 residues long. The CDR3 nucleotides are TGTGCCAGCAGCTCGAGGGGTGCTGAAGCTTTCTTT. Its protein is CASSSRGAEAFF.

This clonotype was seen a few times. The chain carries TRBV2 and TRBJ1-1; D possibly corresponds to TRBD1 (5 bases). Germline lookup yields CDR1 SNHLY and CDR2 FYNNEI. This CDR3 contains 14 residues. Trimming removed 2 bases from V and 3 bases from J, with 10 bases in between. CDR3 in DNA: TGTGCCAGCAGTGAAAAAGGACATTACACTGAAGCTTTCTTT. The encoded protein is CASSEKGHYTEAFF. The whole variable domain, remainder taken from reference TRBV2 and TRBJ1-1, is EPEVTQTPSHQVTQMGQEVILRCVPISNHLYFYWYRQILGQKVEFLVSFYNNEISEKSEIFDDQFSVERPDGSNFTLKIRSTKLEDSAMYFCASSEKGHYTEAFFGQGTRLTVV.

The sample holds a few counts of this clonotype. This CDR3 is CASSFGGSTYEQYF. Written as DNA, the CDR3 is TGTGCCAGCAGCTTCGGCGGGAGTACCTACGAGCAGTACTTC. V and J are TRBV7-2 and TRBJ2-7; 7 bases are shared with TRBD2. Germline V gene sequence: CDR1 SGHTA, CDR2 FQGNSA. Unmatched junction bases numbered 4, after V lost 3 bases and J lost 2 bases. The CDR3 has 14 residues.

This clonotype has a handful of counts. The V call is TRBV6-1, the J call TRBJ2-7; 7 nucleotides line up with TRBD1. The CDR3 extends over 14 amino acids. J lost 2 bases, V lost 5 bases, and 6 bases had no gene match. The germline CDR1 and CDR2 sequences are MNHNS and SASEGT. The CDR3, as DNA: TGTGCCAGCAGTCAACCGACAGGGACCTACGAGCAGTACTTC. Its protein product is CASSQPTGTYEQYF.

This clonotype was seen ten or more times. This chain uses TRBV20-1 with TRBJ1-2; TRBD1 might be the D (5 bases). The CDR3 runs to 14 residues. Germline V CDR1 and CDR2: DFQATT, SNEGSKA (reference sequence). The V gene lost 6 bases and the J gene lost 4 bases, with 18 bases spanning the gap. The CDR3 sequence is CSASKPTDTYGYTF. The DNA for the CDR3 is TGCAGTGCCTCAAAACCGACAGACACCTATGGCTACACCTTC.

The chain employs TRBV30 and TRBJ1-1, with TRBD1 as a possible D gene (5 bases). The ends were cut back, 1 base at V and 3 bases at J, with 9 bases in the middle. The CDR3 covers 13 residues. CDR1 and CDR2 from the germline V gene are GTSNPN and SVGIG (reference sequence). CDR3 region: CAWSDGTYTEAFF. The CDR3, as DNA: TGTGCCTGGAGTGACGGGACTTACACTGAAGCTTTCTTT.

The chain combines TRBV6-1 with TRBJ1-1, with D perhaps matching TRBD1 (5 bases). Germline V CDR1 and CDR2: MNHNS, SASEGT. This CDR3 is 13 amino acids long. V was trimmed by 2 bases and J by 8 bases, leaving 12 bases between them. This CDR3 reads CASSELRGREAFF. The CDR3 DNA reads TGTGCCAGCAGTGAACTTCGGGGCCGAGAAGCTTTCTTT.

This clonotype was detected ten times or more. The V call is TRBV12-3 or TRBV12-4, the J call TRBJ1-6; D is unclear. V lost 7 bases and J 7 bases, leaving 14 bases between the germline ends. The CDR3 spans 14 residues. CDR3 nucleotides: TGTGCCAGCACCATAGAACAGCACAATTCACCCCTCCACTTT. Translating it yields CASTIEQHNSPLHF.

This clonotype came up a few times. The genes are TRBV30 and TRBJ1-6, with unresolved D. V was shortened by 0 bases and J by 10 bases, with 10 bases between the two germline ends. Germline V lookup: CDR1 GTSNPN, CDR2 SVGIG (reference sequence). The CDR3 loop spans 13 amino acids. The CDR3 region is CAWSVQGASPLHF. The CDR3, as DNA: TGTGCCTGGAGTGTACAAGGAGCCTCACCCCTCCACTTT.

This clonotype was observed at least ten times. This chain joins TRBV12-3 or TRBV12-4 and TRBJ1-1; tentative D call: TRBD1 (5 bases). CDR3 length: 18 residues. Deletions cut 2 bases from V and 1 base from J, with 20 bases between. The chain's CDR3 is CASSLYFSGDRQNTEAFF. CDR3 coding DNA: TGTGCCAGCAGTTTATATTTCTCCGGTGACAGACAGAACACTGAAGCTTTCTTT.

This clonotype has at least ten counts. The chain joins TRBV10-3 to TRBJ1-1; D is unclear. The V end lost 7 bases, the J end lost 4 bases, and 10 bases lay between the germline ends. The CDR3 is made up of 12 amino acids. The germline gives CDR1 ENHRY, CDR2 SYGVKD. The CDR3 is CAITDGGTEAFF. CDR3 sequence (DNA): TGTGCCATCACTGACGGAGGCACTGAAGCTTTCTTT.

This clonotype was seen ten or more times. The chain combines TRBV20-1 with TRBJ1-1; 7 bases are shared with TRBD1. Germline-derived CDR1 and CDR2 are DFQATT and SNEGSKA (reference sequence). CDR3 length equals 12 residues. The CDR3: CSARTGNTEAFF. The CDR3 nucleotides read TGCAGCGCACGGACAGGTAACACTGAAGCTTTCTTT.

In its sample, this clonotype was seen many times. The rearrangement uses TRBV29-1 and TRBJ2-7; no definite D call. CDR1 and CDR2 (germline): SQVTM, ANQGSEA. The CDR3 length is 15 residues. Trimming took off 0 bases at V and 3 bases at J, with 15 bases between the two ends. DNA for the CDR3: TGCAGCGTTGAAGATCCTCAGGAAGGATACTACGAGCAGTACTTC. Residues: CSVEDPQEGYYEQYF.

V gene TRBV12-3 or TRBV12-4 combines with J gene TRBJ1-5; D is unclear. The V end lost 5 bases, the J end lost 4 bases, and 9 bases lay between the germline ends. CDR3 size: 13 residues. The DNA for the CDR3 is TGTGCCAGCAGTCCGGACTGGAATCAGCCCCAGCATTTT. Its translation is CASSPDWNQPQHF.

The V and J genes are TRBV19 and TRBJ2-7; D remains unclear. V shed 5 bases and J shed 5 bases, with 19 bases lying between them. Germline V gene data show CDR1 as LNHDA and CDR2 as SQIVND (reference sequence). This CDR3 comprises 15 residues. The CDR3 sequence is CASSSRETARHEQYF. The CDR3 bases are TGTGCCAGTAGTTCCCGTGAAACAGCACGCCACGAGCAGTACTTC.

This clonotype was observed at least ten times. J is TRBJ2-5 and V is TRBV27, with D hard to call. The V end was cut by 5 bases, the J end by 2 bases, with 12 bases between. Per the germline V gene, CDR1 is MNHEY and CDR2 is SMNVEV (reference sequence). This CDR3 region has 14 residues. The CDR3 sequence is CASSPSPGQETQYF. The DNA of the CDR3 is TGTGCCAGCAGTCCCTCCCCTGGGCAAGAGACCCAGTACTTC.

CDR3: CASSDHPGANDNQPQHF. CDR3 in DNA: TGTGCCAGCAGTGACCATCCCGGGGCAAATGACAATCAGCCCCAGCATTTT. This sequence joins TRBV6-4 and TRBJ1-5; maybe TRBD1 (5 bases). CDR1 MRHNA and CDR2 SNTAGT come from the germline V gene. Trimming removed 2 bases at V and 3 bases at J, with 17 bases between. There are 17 residues in the CDR3.

The chain carries TRBV24-1 and TRBJ2-5; D gene uncertain. Germline CDR1 and CDR2: KGHDR and SFDVKD. CDR3 length: 13 amino acids. With 6 bases removed from V and 3 bases from J, the gap between germline ends came to 10 bases. CDR3 in amino acids: CATSTWTEETQYF. The CDR3 DNA is TGTGCCACCAGTACGTGGACGGAAGAGACCCAGTACTTC.

The chain is built from TRBV6-1 and TRBJ1-1; no clear D gene. V gave up 6 bases and J gave up 2 bases, with 16 bases separating them. This CDR3 contains 15 residues. CDR1 is MNHNS and CDR2 is SASEGT in the germline V gene. In nucleotides, the CDR3 is TGTGCCAGCAGAGCCCATTATTCAATTAACACTGAAGCTTTCTTT. This encodes CASRAHYSINTEAFF.

This clonotype was detected ten times or more. The chain links TRBV25-1 to TRBJ2-4; tentative D call: TRBD1 (7 bases). Trimming cost V 4 bases and J 5 bases, with 15 bases left between them. This CDR3 spans 15 amino acids. The V gene's germline CDR1 is MGHDK and CDR2 SYGVNS. The CDR3 spells CASSGGRGAQNIQYF. CDR3 coding DNA: TGTGCCAGCAGTGGAGGCAGGGGGGCCCAAAACATTCAGTACTTC.